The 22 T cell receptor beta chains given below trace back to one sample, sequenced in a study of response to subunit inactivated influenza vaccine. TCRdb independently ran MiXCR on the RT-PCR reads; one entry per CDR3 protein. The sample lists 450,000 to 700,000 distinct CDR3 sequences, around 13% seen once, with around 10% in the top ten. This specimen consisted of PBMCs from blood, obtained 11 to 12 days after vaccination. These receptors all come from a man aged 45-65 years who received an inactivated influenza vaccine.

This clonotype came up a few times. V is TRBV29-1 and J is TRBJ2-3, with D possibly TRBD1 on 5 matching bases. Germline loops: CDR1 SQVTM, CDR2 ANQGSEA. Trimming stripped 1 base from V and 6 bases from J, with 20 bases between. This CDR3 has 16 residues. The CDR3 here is CSVEGGEETWVDTQYF. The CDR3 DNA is TGCAGCGTTGAAGGGGGCGAAGAGACATGGGTTGATACGCAGTATTTT.

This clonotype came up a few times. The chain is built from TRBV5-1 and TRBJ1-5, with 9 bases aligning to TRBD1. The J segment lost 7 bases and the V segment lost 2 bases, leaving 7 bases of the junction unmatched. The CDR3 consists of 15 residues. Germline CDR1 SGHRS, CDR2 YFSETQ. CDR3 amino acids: CASSFGQGTGQPQHF. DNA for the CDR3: TGCGCCAGCAGCTTTGGACAGGGGACGGGACAGCCCCAGCATTTT.

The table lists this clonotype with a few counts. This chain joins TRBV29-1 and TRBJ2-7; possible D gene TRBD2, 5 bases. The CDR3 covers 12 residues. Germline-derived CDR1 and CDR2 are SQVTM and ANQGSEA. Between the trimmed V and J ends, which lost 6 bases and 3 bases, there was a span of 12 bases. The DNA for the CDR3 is TGCAGCGTAGTCGGACTCTACTACGAGCAGTACTTC. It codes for CSVVGLYYEQYF.

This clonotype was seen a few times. The DNA of the CDR3 is TGTGCCAGCAGTTACACGAACGCACATTCAACGGGGGATGAGCAGTTCTTC. Translated, it gives CASSYTNAHSTGDEQFF. The chain carries TRBV6-5 and TRBJ2-1, with TRBD2 as a possible D gene (6 bases). Trimming took off 2 bases at V and 8 bases at J, with 22 bases between the two ends. This CDR3 has 17 amino acids. The germline gives CDR1 MNHEY, CDR2 SVGAGI.

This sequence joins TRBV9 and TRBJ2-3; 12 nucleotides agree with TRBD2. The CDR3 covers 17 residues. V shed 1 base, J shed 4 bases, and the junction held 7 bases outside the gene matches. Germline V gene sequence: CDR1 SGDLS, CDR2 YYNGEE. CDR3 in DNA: TGTGCCAGCAGCGTAAGAACTAGCGGGGGGCGCGCAGATACGCAGTATTTT. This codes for CASSVRTSGGRADTQYF.

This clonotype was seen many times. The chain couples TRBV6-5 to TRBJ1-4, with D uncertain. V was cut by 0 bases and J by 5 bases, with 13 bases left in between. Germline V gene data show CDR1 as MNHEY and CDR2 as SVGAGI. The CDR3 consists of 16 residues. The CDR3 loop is CASSYSTGNRNEKLFF. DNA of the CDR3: TGTGCCAGCAGTTACTCGACGGGCAACCGAAATGAAAAACTGTTTTTT.

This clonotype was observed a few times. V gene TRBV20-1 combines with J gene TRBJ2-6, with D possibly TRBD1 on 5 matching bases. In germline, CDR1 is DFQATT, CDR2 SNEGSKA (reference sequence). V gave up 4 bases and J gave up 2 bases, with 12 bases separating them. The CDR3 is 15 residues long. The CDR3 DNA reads TGCAGTGCTAATCAGGGCTCTACTGGGGCCAACGTCCTGACTTTC. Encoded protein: CSANQGSTGANVLTF.

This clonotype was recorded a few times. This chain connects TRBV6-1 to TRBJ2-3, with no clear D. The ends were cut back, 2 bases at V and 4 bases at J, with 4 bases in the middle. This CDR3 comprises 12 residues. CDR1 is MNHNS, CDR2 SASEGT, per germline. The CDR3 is CASSELSDTQYF. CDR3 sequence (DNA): TGTGCCAGCAGTGAACTCTCAGATACGCAGTATTTT.

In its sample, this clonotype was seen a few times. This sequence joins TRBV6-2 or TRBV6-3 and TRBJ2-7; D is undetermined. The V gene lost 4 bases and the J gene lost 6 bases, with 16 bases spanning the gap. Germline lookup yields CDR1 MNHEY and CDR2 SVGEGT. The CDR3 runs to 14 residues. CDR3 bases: TGTGCCAGCAGTTTCGCGGCCGGGCCCGTCGAGCAGTACTTC. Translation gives CASSFAAGPVEQYF.

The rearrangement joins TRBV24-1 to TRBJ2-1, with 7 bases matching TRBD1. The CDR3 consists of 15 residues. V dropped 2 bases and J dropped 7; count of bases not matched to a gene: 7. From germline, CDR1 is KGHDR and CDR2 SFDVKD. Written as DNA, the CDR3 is TGTGCCACCAGTGATTCGAAGACAGGGCCGAATGAGCAGTTCTTC. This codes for CATSDSKTGPNEQFF.

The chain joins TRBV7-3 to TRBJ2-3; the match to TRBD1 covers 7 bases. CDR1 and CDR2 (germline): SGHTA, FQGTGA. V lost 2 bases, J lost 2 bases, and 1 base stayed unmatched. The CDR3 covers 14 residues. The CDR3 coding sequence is TGTGCCAGCAGCTTAGACAGGGACACAGATACGCAGTATTTT. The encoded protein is CASSLDRDTDTQYF.

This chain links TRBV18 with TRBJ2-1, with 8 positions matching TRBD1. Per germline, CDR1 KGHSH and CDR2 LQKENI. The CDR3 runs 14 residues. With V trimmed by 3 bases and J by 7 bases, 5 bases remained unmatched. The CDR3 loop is CASSPRTGQNEQFF. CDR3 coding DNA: TGTGCCAGCTCACCCCGGACAGGGCAAAATGAGCAGTTCTTC.

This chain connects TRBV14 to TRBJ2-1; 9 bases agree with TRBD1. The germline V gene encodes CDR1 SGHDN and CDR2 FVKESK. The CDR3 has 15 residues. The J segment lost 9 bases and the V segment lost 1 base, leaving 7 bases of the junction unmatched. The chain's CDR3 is CASSQVDRGNGEQFF. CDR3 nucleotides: TGTGCCAGCAGCCAAGTGGACAGGGGTAACGGTGAGCAGTTCTTC.

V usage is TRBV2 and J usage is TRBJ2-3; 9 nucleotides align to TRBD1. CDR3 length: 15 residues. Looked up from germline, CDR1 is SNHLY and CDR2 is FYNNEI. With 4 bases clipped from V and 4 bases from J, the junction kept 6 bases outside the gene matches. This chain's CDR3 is CASSGTGAHADTQYF. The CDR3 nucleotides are TGTGCCAGCAGTGGGACAGGGGCCCATGCAGATACGCAGTATTTT.

The CDR3 loop is CASSPTVFHTGELFF. CDR3 nucleotide sequence: TGTGCCAGCAGCCCGACAGTCTTTCACACCGGGGAGCTGTTTTTT. The chain links TRBV7-9 to TRBJ2-2, with D possibly being TRBD1 (5 bases). The V and J ends lost 5 bases and 3 bases respectively, with 13 bases between them. Germline CDR1 and CDR2: SEHNR and FQNEAQ (reference sequence). This CDR3 region has 15 residues.

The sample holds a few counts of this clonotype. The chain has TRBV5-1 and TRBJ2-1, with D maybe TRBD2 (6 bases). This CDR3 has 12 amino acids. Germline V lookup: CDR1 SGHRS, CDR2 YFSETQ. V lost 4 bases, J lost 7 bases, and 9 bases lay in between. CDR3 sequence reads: CASSLTRNEQFF. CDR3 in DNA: TGCGCCAGCAGCCTGACTAGAAATGAGCAGTTCTTC.

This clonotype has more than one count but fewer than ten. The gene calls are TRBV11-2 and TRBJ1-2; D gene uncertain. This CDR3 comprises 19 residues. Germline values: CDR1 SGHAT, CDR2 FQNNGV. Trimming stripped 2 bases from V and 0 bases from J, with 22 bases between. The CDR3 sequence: CASSLFSIARTDANYGYTF. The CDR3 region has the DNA TGTGCCAGCAGCTTATTTTCTATTGCCCGGACGGACGCTAACTATGGCTACACCTTC.

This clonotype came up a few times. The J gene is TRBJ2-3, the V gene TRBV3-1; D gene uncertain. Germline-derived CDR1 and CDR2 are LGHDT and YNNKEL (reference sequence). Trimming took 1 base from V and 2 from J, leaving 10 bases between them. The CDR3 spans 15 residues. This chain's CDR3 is CASSQGVKFTDTQYF. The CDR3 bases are TGTGCCAGCAGCCAAGGGGTGAAGTTCACAGATACGCAGTATTTT.

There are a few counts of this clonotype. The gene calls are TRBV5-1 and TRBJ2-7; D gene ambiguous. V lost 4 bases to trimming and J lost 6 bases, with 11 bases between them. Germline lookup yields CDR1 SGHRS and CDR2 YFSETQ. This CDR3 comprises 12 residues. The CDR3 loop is CASSPTSGEQYF. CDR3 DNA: TGCGCCAGCAGCCCTACCTCAGGCGAGCAGTACTTC.

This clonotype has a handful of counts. The CDR3 spells CASSQDLGSPSEQYF. The CDR3 nucleotides read TGTGCCAGCAGCCAAGACCTCGGGAGTCCGTCCGAGCAGTACTTC. V usage is TRBV4-2 and J usage is TRBJ2-7; D possibly corresponds to TRBD2 (6 bases). The CDR3 contains 15 residues. V gave up 0 bases and J gave up 6 bases, with 15 bases separating them. Germline CDR1 is LGHNA and CDR2 is YNFKEQ.

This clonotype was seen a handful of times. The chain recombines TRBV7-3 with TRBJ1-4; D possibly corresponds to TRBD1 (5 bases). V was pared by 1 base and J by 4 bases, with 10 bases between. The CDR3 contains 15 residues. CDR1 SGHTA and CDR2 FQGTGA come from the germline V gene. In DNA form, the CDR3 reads TGTGCCAGCAGCTTAAGGGGACGGCGTAATGAAAAACTGTTTTTT. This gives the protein CASSLRGRRNEKLFF. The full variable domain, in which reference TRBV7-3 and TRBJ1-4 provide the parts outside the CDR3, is GAGVSQTPSNKVTEKGKYVELRCDPISGHTALYWYRQSLGQGPEFLIYFQGTGAADDSGLPNDRFFAVRPEGSVSTLKIQRTERGDSAVYLCASSLRGRRNEKLFFGSGTQLSVL.

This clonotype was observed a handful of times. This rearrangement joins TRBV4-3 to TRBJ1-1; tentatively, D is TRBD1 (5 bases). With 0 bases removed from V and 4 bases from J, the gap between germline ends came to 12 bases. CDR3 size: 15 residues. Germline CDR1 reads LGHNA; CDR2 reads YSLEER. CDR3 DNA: TGCGCCAGCAGCCAAGAGGCCCGGGGCGGCACTGAAGCTTTCTTT. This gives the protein CASSQEARGGTEAFF.